The source of this T cell receptor (beta chain) is a study of T cells in Graves' hyperthyroidism and ophthalmopathy. Findings and limits, study-wide: Blood held most thyroid clonotypes expanded above 0.001 frequency.

Comments on this clonotype: Its antigen is currently unknown.

Patients were aged 18 to 65, had disease duration under 2 months, and had newly diagnosed hyperthyroidism. The PBMCs were taken from under 12 ml of fresh peripheral blood. There were TCR beta CDR3 regions amplified from RNA transcripts. TCR CDR3 regions were first amplified by RT-PCR with HTBI primers. TCRdb recomputed calls from the multiplex PCR reads with MiXCR, one row per CDR3 protein. Of under 400,000 distinct CDR3 sequences in the sample, approximately 14% were seen once. There are 13 residues in the CDR3. Looked up from germline, CDR1 is MGHRA and CDR2 is YSYEKL. V was pared by 5 bases and J by 0 bases, with 7 bases between.

The chain uses TRBV4-1 and TRBJ2-5; a weak D match, TRBD1 (6 bases). The specimen was blood. The receptor's source is a woman aged 18 to 35 with Graves' hyperthyroidism that later progressed to Graves' ophthalmopathy. The CDR3 coding sequence is TGCGCCAGCAGCAGGACAGACCAAGAGACCCAGTACTTC. Protein sequence: CASSRTDQETQYF.